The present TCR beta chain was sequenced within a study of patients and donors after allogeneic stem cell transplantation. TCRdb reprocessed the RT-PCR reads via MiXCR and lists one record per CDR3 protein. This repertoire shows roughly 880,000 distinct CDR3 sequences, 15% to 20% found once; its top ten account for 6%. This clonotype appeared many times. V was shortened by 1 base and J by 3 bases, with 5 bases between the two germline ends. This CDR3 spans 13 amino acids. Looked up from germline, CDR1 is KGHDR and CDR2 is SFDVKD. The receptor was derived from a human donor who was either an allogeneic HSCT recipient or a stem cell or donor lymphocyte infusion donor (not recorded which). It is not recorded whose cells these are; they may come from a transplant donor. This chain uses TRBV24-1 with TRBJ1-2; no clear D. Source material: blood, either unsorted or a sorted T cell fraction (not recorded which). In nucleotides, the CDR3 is TGTGCCACCAGTGATTTTTCGGACTATGGCTACACCTTC. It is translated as CATSDFSDYGYTF.